A selection of T cell receptor beta chains follows, all from one sample in a study of blood T cell repertoires in COVID-19. Assay used: immunoSEQ multiplex PCR; TCRdb lists only in-frame clones, some missing. The sample holds approximately 210,000 clones, approximately 82% seen once. Sequenced input: peripheral blood. The receptors come from a woman in her thirties or forties with acute or convalescent COVID-19. Both conserved end residues are trimmed from each CDR3. Fields, in order: V gene, J gene, CDR3 protein.

>TRBV30|TRBJ2-7
AWSESPHISTNYEQY
>TRBV3-1/TRBV3-2|TRBJ2-1
ASSQETSGYNEQF
>TRBV5-6|TRBJ2-2
ASSSRQGRYTGELF
>TRBV19|TRBJ1-1
ASSIGTGMNTEAF
>TRBV6-5|TRBJ1-5
ASSPGQGWQPQH
>TRBV28|TRBJ1-5
ASSRQGVVGQPQH
>TRBV7-6|TRBJ2-7
ASSLDPGQGIFSEQY
>TRBV10-3|TRBJ2-2
AISELSRLAGGTNTGELF
>TRBV5-1|TRBJ2-1
ASSGLANNEQF
>TRBV11-2|TRBJ1-4
ASSLARSPKLF
>TRBV18|TRBJ2-1
ASSPMLGEQF
>TRBV7-9|TRBJ2-6
ASSLIGQTGANVLT
>TRBV19|TRBJ1-6
ASSIVDRGNSPLH
>TRBV21-1|TRBJ1-6
ASTLPEQGYSPLH
>TRBV7-9|TRBJ2-1
ASSLGLAGVVSSYNEQF
>TRBV10-2|TRBJ2-1
ASRGTGGRNEQF
>TRBV13|TRBJ2-1
ASSLQGTGDNEQF
>TRBV7-8|TRBJ2-1
ASRRTGGNEQF
>TRBV18|TRBJ1-3
ASSRPLQGYPRSTIY
>TRBV6-2/TRBV6-3|TRBJ2-2
ASSPRLAGGTGELF
>TRBV6-6|TRBJ1-1
ASSYLLGGPLSQAF
>TRBV18|TRBJ2-3
ASSPGHLSTDTQY
>TRBV30|TRBJ1-2
ASSSGARVYGYT
>TRBV21-1|TRBJ2-1
ASSKGIGKTYNEQF
>TRBV7-2|TRBJ1-2
ASSLARQGSGGYT
>TRBV5-5|TRBJ1-5
ASSGLTGEVNQPQH
>TRBV10-2|TRBJ1-5
ASSESTTAYQPQH
>TRBV24-1|TRBJ1-1
ATSDLEGAF
>TRBV12-3/TRBV12-4|TRBJ1-1
ASSRGAEAF
>TRBV7-2|TRBJ2-3
ASSSSPGGDTQY
>TRBV6-5|TRBJ2-2
ASKRLHTGELF
>TRBV28|TRBJ2-3
ASSPTRARQGVDTQY
>TRBV4-3|TRBJ2-7
ASSQERTGAYEQY
>TRBV3-1/TRBV3-2|TRBJ2-7
ASSQSHGQGAGEQY
>TRBV4-2|TRBJ1-1
ASSQGHRGRGTEAF
>TRBV24-1|TRBJ2-3
ATSDSRRAPDTQY
>TRBV6-6|TRBJ2-7
ASSYPPAGGEYEQY
>TRBV29-1|TRBJ1-1
SALGQMNTEAF
>TRBV25-1|TRBJ1-2
ASSPTLTGANYGYT
>TRBV6-5|TRBJ1-6
ASGQGRNSPLH
>TRBV6-1|TRBJ1-2
ASSEGPDRNYGYT
>TRBV19|TRBJ2-7
ASSIGEGAGEQY
>TRBV24-1|TRBJ2-7
ATSDPQGAAHEQY
>TRBV29-1|TRBJ2-7
SAELAGGTYEQY
>TRBV6-5|TRBJ2-1
ASSYPGSQYNEQF
>TRBV11-3|TRBJ2-3
ASSLVHGTDTQY
>TRBV6-4|TRBJ1-1
ASSSGMNTEAF
>TRBV5-1|TRBJ2-1
ASSLVTSYSSYNEQF
>TRBV10-3|TRBJ1-2
AISVGQGDYGYT
>TRBV2|TRBJ2-3
ASRAFGGGITDTQY
>TRBV18|TRBJ1-4
ASSPVLEATNEKLF
>TRBV7-6|TRBJ2-3
ASSPLPSGAEDTQY
>TRBV30|TRBJ1-2
ARDTRGYGYT
>TRBV15|TRBJ2-3
ATSRDPSSTTDTQY